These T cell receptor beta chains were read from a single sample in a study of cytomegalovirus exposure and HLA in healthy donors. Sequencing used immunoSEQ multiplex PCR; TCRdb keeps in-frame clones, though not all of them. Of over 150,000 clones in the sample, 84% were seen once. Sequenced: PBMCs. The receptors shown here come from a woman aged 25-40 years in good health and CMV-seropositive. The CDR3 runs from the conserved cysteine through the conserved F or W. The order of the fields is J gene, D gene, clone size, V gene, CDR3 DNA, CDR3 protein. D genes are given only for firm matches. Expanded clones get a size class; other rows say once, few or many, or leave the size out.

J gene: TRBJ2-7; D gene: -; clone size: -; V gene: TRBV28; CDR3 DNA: TGTGCCAGCAGCCCGTCGTTGGGGCCGGGCGAGCAGTACTTC; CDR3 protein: CASSPSLGPGEQYF
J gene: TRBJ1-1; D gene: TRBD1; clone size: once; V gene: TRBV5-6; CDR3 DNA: TGTGCCAGCAGCTCGGAACTAGAGGGGGCAAGTAACACTGAAGCTTTCTTT; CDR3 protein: CASSSELEGASNTEAFF
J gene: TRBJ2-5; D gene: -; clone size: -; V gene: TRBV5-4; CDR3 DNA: TGTGCCAGCAGCTTTGATCACTACCAAGAGACCCAGTACTTC; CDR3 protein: CASSFDHYQETQYF
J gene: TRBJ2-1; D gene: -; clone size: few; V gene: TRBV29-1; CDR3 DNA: TGCAGCGTTGGGAATCGGGGTTCCAACAATGAGCAGTTCTTC; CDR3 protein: CSVGNRGSNNEQFF
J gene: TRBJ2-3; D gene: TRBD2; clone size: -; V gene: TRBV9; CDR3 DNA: TGTGCCAGCAGCCTAAGACTAGCGGGACACACAGATACGCAGTATTTT; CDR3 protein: CASSLRLAGHTDTQYF
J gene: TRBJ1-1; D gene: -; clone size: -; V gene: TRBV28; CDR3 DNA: TGTGCCAATGGCGGGGGCGGTGAAGCTTTCTTT; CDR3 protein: CANGGGGEAFF
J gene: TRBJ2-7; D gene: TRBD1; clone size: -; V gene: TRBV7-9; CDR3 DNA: TGTGCCAGCAGCGCCCCGGACAGGTCCTACGAGCAGTACTTC; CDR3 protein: CASSAPDRSYEQYF
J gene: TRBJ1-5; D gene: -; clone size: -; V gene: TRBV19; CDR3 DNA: TGTGCCAGTACACACGGCAGGGGAAGCAATCAGCCCCAGCATTTT; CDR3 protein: CASTHGRGSNQPQHF
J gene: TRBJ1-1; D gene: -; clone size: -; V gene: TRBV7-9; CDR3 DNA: TGTGCCAGCACCCGGGTGACGGGAAAAAACACTGAAGCTTTCTTT; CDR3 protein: CASTRVTGKNTEAFF
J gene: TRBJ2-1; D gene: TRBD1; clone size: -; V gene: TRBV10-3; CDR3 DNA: TGTGCCATCAGTGAGACACACCTGTCAGGGGGCAATGAGCAGTTCTTC; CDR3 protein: CAISETHLSGGNEQFF
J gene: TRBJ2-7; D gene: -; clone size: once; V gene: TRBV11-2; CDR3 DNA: TGTGCCAGCGCTTATGAAGCGTCGCAGTACTTC; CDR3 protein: CASAYEASQYF
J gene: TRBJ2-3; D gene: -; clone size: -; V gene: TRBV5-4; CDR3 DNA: TGTGCCAGCAGCTTGGCCGGAATGGGCTGGGATACGCAGTATTTT; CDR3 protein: CASSLAGMGWDTQYF
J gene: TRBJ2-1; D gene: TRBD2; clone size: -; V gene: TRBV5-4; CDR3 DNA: TGTGCCAGCAGCTTGTTGACTAGCGGGAAGGCGGACAATGAGCAGTTCTTC; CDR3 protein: CASSLLTSGKADNEQFF
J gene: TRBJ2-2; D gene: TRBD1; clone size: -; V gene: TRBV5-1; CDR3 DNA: TGCGCCAGCAGCCCCCGGGACAGGGTCGGCGGGGAGCTGTTTTTT; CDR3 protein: CASSPRDRVGGELFF
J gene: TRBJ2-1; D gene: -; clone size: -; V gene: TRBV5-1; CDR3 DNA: TGCGCCAGCAGCTTGTGGCGGAGCTCCTACAATGAGCAGTTCTTC; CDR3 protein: CASSLWRSSYNEQFF
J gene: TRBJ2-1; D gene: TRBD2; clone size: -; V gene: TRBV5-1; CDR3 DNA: TGCGCCAGCAGCTCTACCCAAAGCGGGAGGACGGGAGACCAGTTCTTC; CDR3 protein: CASSSTQSGRTGDQFF
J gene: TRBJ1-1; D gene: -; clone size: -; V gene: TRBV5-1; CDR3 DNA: TGCGCCAGCAGCGCACAAGTGAACACTGAAGCTTTCTTT; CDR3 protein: CASSAQVNTEAFF
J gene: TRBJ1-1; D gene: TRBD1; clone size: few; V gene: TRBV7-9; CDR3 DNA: TGTGCCAGCAGCGGACAGGGTCTCACTGAAGCTTTCTTT; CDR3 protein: CASSGQGLTEAFF
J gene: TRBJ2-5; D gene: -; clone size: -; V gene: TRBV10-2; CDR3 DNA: TGCGCCAGCAGTGATCCTTTCTTGCGAGAGACCCAGTACTTC; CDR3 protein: CASSDPFLRETQYF
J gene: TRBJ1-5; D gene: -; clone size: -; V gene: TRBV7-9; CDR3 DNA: TGTGCCAGTTGTACAGGTCGAGCGCCGGATCAGCCCCAGCATTTT; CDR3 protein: CASCTGRAPDQPQHF
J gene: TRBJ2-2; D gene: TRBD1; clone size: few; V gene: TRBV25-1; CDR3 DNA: TGTGCCACCGCTGGACAGGGAGTTTTTTCCGGGGAGCTGTTTTTT; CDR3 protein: CATAGQGVFSGELFF
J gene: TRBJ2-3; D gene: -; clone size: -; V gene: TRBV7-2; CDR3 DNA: TGTGCCAGCAGCTTAACAGCCATCACAGATACGCAGTATTTT; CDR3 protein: CASSLTAITDTQYF
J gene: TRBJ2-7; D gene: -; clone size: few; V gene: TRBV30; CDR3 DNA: TGTGCCTGGAGTCCTAACTCCTACGAGCAGTACTTC; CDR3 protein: CAWSPNSYEQYF
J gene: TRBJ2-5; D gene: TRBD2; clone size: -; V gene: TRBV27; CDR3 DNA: TGTGCCAGCAGTGTCCTCCTAGCGGGAGTGGAGACCCAGTACTTC; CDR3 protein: CASSVLLAGVETQYF